This TCR beta chain was recovered during a study of blood T cell repertoires in COVID-19. The table came from immunoSEQ multiplex PCR; TCRdb's copy has only in-frame clones and leaves some out. In the table there are roughly 80,000 clones, approximately 85% of which are singletons. Trimming removed 1 base at V and 0 bases at J, with 12 bases between. CDR3 size: 16 residues. Germline V lookup: CDR1 SGHTA, CDR2 FQGTGA. What was sequenced was peripheral blood. V usage is TRBV7-3 and J usage is TRBJ1-1; D is ambiguous. This receptor was identified in a human donor in a cohort sampled during active COVID-19. The CDR3 sequence: CASSLNRPQMNTEAFF. The CDR3 region has the DNA TGTGCCAGCAGCTTAAACAGACCCCAAATGAACACTGAAGCTTTCTTT.